This TCR delta chain was obtained from a study of human gamma delta and Vdelta1 T cells. TCRdb re-processed the PCR reads via CATT. Of several hundred delta-chain clones in the sample, roughly a sixth were seen once. CDR1 and CDR2 from the germline V gene are TSWWSYY and QGS. CDR3 size: 18 residues. Trimming at V came to 0 bases and at J to 0 bases, leaving 10 bases not matched to a gene. This clone has just a few counts. The specimen sequenced was Vdelta1 gamma-delta T cells from blood. The receptor's source is a human donor in good health. J is TRDJ1 and V is TRDV1; 7 bases align to TRDD3. CDR3 nucleotide sequence: TGTGCTCTTGGGGAACTTCTCCCCCGTACTGGGGACACCGATAAACTCATCTTT. It encodes CALGELLPRTGDTDKLIF.